This entry describes one T cell receptor beta chain. No antigen is known for it. The protocol was immunoSEQ multiplex PCR, while the TCRdb copy is restricted to in-frame clones and leaves out a portion. The sample includes fewer than 70,000 clones, approximately 80% of them seen just once. This specimen belongs to a study of early stage breast cancer tumors. Study background: Average read coverage per sample was approximately 10-fold. Notes on the study in general: Most shared enriched TCRB sequences were commonly generated ones. Comparing each tissue with blood distinguished tumor from normal in 14 of 16 patients.

Germline CDR1 is SGDLS and CDR2 is YYNGEE. The junction had 3 bases not matched to a gene; V was cut back by 5 bases and J by 2 bases. The CDR3 length is 14 residues. The sequence came from a person aged 35-50 years with breast cancer. This sequence joins TRBV9 and TRBJ2-1; 8 nucleotides agree with TRBD2. The sample was blood. The CDR3 sequence: CASSLAGTYNEQFF. The DNA of the CDR3 is TGTGCCAGCAGTCTAGCGGGTACCTACAATGAGCAGTTCTTC.